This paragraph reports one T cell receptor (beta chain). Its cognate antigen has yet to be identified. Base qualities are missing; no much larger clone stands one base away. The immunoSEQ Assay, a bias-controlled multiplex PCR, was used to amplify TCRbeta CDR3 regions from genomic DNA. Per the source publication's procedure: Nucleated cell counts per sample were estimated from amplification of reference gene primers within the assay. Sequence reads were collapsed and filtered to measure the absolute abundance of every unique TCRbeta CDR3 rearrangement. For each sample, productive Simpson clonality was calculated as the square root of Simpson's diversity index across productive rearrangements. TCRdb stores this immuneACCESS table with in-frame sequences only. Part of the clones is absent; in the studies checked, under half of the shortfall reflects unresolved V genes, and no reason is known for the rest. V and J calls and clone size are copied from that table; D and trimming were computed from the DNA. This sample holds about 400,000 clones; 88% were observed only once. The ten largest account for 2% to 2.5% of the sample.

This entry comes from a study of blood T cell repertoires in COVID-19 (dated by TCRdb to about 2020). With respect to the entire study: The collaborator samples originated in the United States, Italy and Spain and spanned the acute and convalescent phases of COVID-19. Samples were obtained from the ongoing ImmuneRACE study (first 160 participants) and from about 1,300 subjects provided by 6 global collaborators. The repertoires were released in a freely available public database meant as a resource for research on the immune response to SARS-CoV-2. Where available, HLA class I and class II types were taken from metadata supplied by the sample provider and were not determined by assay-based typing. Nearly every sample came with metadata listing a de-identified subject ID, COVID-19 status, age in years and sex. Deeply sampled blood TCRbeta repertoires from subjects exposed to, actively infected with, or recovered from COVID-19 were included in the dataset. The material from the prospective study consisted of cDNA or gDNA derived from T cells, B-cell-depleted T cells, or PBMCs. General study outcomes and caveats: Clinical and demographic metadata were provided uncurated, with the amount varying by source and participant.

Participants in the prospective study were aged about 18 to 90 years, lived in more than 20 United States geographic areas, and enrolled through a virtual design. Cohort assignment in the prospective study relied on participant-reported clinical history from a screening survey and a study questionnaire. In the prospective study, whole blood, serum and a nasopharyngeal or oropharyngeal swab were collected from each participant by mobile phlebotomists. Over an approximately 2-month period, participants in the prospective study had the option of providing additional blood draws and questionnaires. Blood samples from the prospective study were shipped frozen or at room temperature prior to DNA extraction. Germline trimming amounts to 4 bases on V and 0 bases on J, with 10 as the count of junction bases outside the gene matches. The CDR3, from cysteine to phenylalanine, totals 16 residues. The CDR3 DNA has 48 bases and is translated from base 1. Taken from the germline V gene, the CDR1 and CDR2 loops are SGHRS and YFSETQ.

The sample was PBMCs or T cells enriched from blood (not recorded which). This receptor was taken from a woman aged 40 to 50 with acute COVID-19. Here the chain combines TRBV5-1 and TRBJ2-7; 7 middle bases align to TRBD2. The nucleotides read TGCGCCAGCAGCCGAGGAAGCGGGGAAAGCTCCTACGAGCAGTACTTC. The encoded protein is CASSRGSGESSYEQYF.